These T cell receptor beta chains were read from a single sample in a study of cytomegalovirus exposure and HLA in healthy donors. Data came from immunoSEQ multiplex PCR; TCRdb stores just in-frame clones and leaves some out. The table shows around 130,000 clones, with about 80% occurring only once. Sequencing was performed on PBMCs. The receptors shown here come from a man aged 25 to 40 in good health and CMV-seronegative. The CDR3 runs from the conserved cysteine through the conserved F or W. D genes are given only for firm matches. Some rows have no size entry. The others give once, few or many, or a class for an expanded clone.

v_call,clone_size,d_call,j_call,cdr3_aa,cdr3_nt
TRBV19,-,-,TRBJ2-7,CASSTRQATYEQYF,TGTGCCAGTAGTACCCGACAGGCCACCTACGAGCAGTACTTC
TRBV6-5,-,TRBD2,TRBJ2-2,CASSYELAGGTGELFF,TGTGCCAGCAGTTATGAGCTAGCGGGAGGAACCGGGGAGCTGTTTTTT
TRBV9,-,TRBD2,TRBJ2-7,CASSLAAGVPEQYF,TGTGCCAGCAGCCTGGCTGCGGGAGTACCCGAGCAGTACTTC
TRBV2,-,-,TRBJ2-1,CASSGVGESSYNEQFF,TGTGCCAGCAGTGGGGTAGGGGAAAGCTCCTACAATGAGCAGTTCTTC
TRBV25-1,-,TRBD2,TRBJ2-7,CASSEYAGGGSYEQYF,TGTGCCAGCAGTGAATATGCGGGAGGTGGCAGCTACGAGCAGTACTTC
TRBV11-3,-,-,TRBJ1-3,CASSLGGFGISGNTIYF,TGTGCCAGCAGCTTAGGGGGCTTCGGAATCTCTGGAAACACCATATATTTT
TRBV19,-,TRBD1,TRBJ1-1,CASPTGEGTEAFF,TGTGCCAGTCCGACAGGGGAAGGGACTGAAGCTTTCTTT
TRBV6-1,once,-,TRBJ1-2,CASSETGIGYTF,TGTGCCAGCAGTGAAACAGGGATAGGCTACACCTTC
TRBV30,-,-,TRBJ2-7,CAWSNRNAYEQYF,TGTGCCTGGAGTAACAGGAACGCCTACGAGCAGTACTTC
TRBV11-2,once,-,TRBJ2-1,CASSLDTGIYNEQFF,TGTGCCAGCAGCTTAGATACGGGAATTTACAATGAGCAGTTCTTC